These 5 T cell receptor beta chains were all obtained from the same sample, sequenced in a study of technical replicates of blood from a few donors. The method was immunoSEQ multiplex PCR; TCRdb's version includes in-frame clones alone and lacks a portion of them. The sample carries under 100,000 clones, approximately 86% recorded once. Sequenced: PBMCs. The receptors were gathered from a human donor in good health. Some clones in this sample may be carry-over from other donors' samples.

This clone was counted a single time. The gene calls are TRBV5-1 and TRBJ2-2; the D is unclear. The V end was cut by 3 bases, the J end by 4 bases, with 10 bases between. There are 14 residues in the CDR3. CDR1 is SGHRS and CDR2 is YFSETQ in the germline V gene. CDR3 DNA sequence: TGCGCCAGCAGCTCCCCCACGGGCACCGGGGAGCTGTTTTTT. Protein product: CASSSPTGTGELFF.

The chain joins TRBV4-3 to TRBJ2-3; TRBD2 might be the D (6 bases). Germline V CDR1 and CDR2: LGHNA, YSLEER. With 0 bases removed from V and 2 bases from J, the gap between germline ends came to 21 bases. This CDR3 spans 19 amino acids. CDR3 nucleotides: TGCGCCAGCAGCCAAGATCTACTGCGAGTAGCGGACCACACAGATACGCAGTATTTT. Encoded protein: CASSQDLLRVADHTDTQYF.

J is TRBJ2-2 and V is TRBV7-2, with D maybe TRBD2 (6 bases). V lost 5 bases and J 5 bases, leaving 24 bases between the germline ends. This CDR3 is built from 18 residues. The V gene's germline CDR1 is SGHTA and CDR2 FQGNSA. The DNA for the CDR3 is TGTGCCAGCAGCAAACGAACCCCGGGAGCCGTTTTAACCGGGGAGCTGTTTTTT. Translation: CASSKRTPGAVLTGELFF.

In this sample, this clone turned up once. The chain combines TRBV4-1 with TRBJ2-3, with D possibly matching TRBD1 (6 bases). Germline values: CDR1 MGHRA, CDR2 YSYEKL. V was pared by 4 bases and J by 0 bases, with 11 bases between. This CDR3 has 15 residues. The CDR3 region is CASSLGDTSTDTQYF. The CDR3 region has the DNA TGCGCCAGCAGCCTGGGGGACACTAGCACAGATACGCAGTATTTT.

This clone was picked up many times. CDR3 sequence reads: CASSPLDRGPSNYGYTF. The CDR3 DNA sequence: TGTGCCAGCAGCCCGCTGGACAGGGGGCCTTCAAACTATGGCTACACCTTC. This chain links TRBV5-4 with TRBJ1-2, with 11 bases aligning to TRBD1. The CDR3 totals 17 residues. Losses at the gene ends were 4 bases for V and 2 bases for J; bases not matched to a gene: 10. Germline CDR1 reads SGHNT; CDR2 reads YYREEE (reference sequence).